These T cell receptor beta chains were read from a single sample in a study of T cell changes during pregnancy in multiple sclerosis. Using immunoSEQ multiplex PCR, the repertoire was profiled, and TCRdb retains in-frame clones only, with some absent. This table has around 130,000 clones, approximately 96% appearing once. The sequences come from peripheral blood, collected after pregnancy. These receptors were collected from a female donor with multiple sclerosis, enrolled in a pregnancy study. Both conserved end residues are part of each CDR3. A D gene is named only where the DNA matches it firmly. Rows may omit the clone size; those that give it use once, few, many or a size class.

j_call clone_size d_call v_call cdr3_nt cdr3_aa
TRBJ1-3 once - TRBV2 TGTGCCAGCAGTGAAGCGAGGGCAGTCTCTGGAAACACCATATATTTT CASSEARAVSGNTIYF
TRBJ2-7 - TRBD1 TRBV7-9 TGTGCCAGCAGCTCCAACAGACAGGGCCACGAGCAGTACTTC CASSSNRQGHEQYF
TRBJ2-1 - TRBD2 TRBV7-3 TGTGCCAGCAGCTTACCGGGACTAGCGGGAGGGGGGAGCTCCTACAATGAGCAGTTCTTC CASSLPGLAGGGSSYNEQFF
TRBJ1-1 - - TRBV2 TGTGCCAGCAGAGGGGATAAGGGGACTGAAGCTTTCTTT CASRGDKGTEAFF
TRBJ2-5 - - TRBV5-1 TGCGCCAGCAGTGTCATGGGACAACAAGAGACCCAGTACTTC CASSVMGQQETQYF
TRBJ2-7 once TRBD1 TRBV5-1 TGCGCCAGCAGCTTGGACAGGGGCCTTTCCTACGAGCAGTACTTC CASSLDRGLSYEQYF
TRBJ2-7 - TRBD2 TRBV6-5 TGTGCCAGCAGCTTAAGCGGGAGCTCCTACGAGCAGTACTTC CASSLSGSSYEQYF
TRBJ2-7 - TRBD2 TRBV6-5 TGTGCCAGTGGCTGGCTAGCGGCCGAGCAGTACTTC CASGWLAAEQYF
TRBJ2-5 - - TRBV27 TGTGCCAGCAGTTTAAGCCCCGCCGGTGAGACCCAGTACTTC CASSLSPAGETQYF
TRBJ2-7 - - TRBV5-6 TGTGCCAGCAGCCCAGGGGGGTCCTACGAGCAGTACTTC CASSPGGSYEQYF
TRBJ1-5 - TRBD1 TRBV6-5 TGTGCCAGCAGTTCCTACAGGGGTAGTCAGCCCCAGCATTTT CASSSYRGSQPQHF
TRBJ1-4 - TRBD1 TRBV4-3 TGCGCCAGCAGCCAAGAGGGACAGGGCCCTAATGAAAAACTGTTTTTT CASSQEGQGPNEKLFF
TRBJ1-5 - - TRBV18 TGTGCCAGCTCACTTTTACCGCAGGAGGCAAGGCAGCCCCAGCATTTT CASSLLPQEARQPQHF
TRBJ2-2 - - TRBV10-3 TGTGCCATCAGTGATTATCACGGGGGCACCGGGGAGCTGTTTTTT CAISDYHGGTGELFF
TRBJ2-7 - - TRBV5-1 TGCGCCAGCAGACAGGGCCGGGACTACGAGCAGTACTTC CASRQGRDYEQYF
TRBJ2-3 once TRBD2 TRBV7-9 TGTGCCAGCAGCTTAGTTGGCGGGGGGCCAGATACGCAGTATTTT CASSLVGGGPDTQYF